This TCR beta chain was retrieved from a study of CD8+CD57+ T cells in acquired aplastic anemia (dated by TCRdb to about 2018). With respect to the entire study: On average, sorted CD4+ and CD8+ cells yielded approximately 3 ug of extracted DNA, with a range of roughly 0.18 to 30 ug. An average of about 10 million reads for CD4+ cells and approximately 12 million reads for CD8+ cells was obtained from healthy donor samples. General conclusions and limits of the study: Approximately 31 CD8+ CDR3 sequences were found in both patients and controls but appeared to be highly expressed in patients and within the immunodominant clones of the patients. CD8+ Simpson's diversity did not differ significantly between patients and healthy controls (P=0.060).

Remarks on this clonotype: The clone's antigen remains unknown. The input lacks base qualities; no much larger clone sits a single base away.

TCR repertoires of sorted CD4+ and CD8+ blood T cells from severe aplastic anemia patients and healthy subjects were deep-sequenced in the study. Ficoll-Paque density gradient centrifugation was used to isolate peripheral blood mononuclear cells. Before DNA was extracted, CD4+ and CD8+ T cells were sorted using either FACS or magnetic beads. Genomic DNA was used as template for profiling of TCR beta VDJ combinations and CDR3 sequences. An Illumina HiSeq 2000 was used for TCR repertoire sequencing. The original methods were these. TRBV/TRBJ rearrangement plots, CDR3 size and DJ length profiles, and Simpson's diversity index were used to assess repertoires. The most abundant DNA sequence in the deep sequencing data was taken as the immunodominant clone. CDR3 amino acid sequences were checked for sharing across subjects and were also compared against the VDJdb database and published repertoires. The raw public data were reprocessed by TCRdb itself: fastp quality trimming at Q25, MiXCR clonotype calling, in-frame beta chains only. Under each unique CDR3 protein, matching rows form one entry showing the most common genes and DNA. These V and J calls are TCRdb output, not the study's own analysis. Across this sample there are 90,000 to 120,000 distinct CDR3 sequences, with around 50% seen only once. About a third of the sample lies in the top ten.

The source material was sorted CD4+, CD8+, or CD8+CD57+ T cells (not recorded which) from PBMCs. The clonotype originates from a human donor in good health, serving as a control.

In nucleotides, the sequence is TGTGCCAGCAGTGGGGGGACAGGTGCTTACGAGCAGTACTTC. The translation is CASSGGTGAYEQYF. The V gene is TRBV25-1 and the J gene is TRBJ1-2; 8 of the junction bases match TRBD1. The DNA matches TRBJ2-7 better at its end, which makes the J call doubtful. The CDR3 contains 14 residues, cysteine and phenylalanine counted. The sequence is cut down to CDR3 DNA, 42 bases in frame from base 1. The germline V gene gives CDR1 as MGHDK and CDR2 as SYGVNS.